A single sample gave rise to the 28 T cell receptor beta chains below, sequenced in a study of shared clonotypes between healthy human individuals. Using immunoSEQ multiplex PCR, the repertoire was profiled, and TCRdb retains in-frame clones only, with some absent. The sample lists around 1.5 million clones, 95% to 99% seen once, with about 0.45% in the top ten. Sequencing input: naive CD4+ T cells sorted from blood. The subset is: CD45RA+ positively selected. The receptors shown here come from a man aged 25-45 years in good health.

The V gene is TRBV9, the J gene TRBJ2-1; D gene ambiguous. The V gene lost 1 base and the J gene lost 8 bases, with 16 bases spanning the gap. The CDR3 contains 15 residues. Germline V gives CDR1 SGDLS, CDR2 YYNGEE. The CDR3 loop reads CASSVTTYSRDEQFF. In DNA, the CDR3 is TGTGCCAGCAGCGTAACGACCTATAGCCGGGATGAGCAGTTCTTC.

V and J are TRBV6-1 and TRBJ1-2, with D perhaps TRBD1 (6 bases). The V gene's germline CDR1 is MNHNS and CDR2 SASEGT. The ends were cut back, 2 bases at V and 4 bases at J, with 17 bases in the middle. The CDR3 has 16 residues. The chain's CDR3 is CASSERRQGIVYGYTF. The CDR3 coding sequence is TGTGCCAGCAGTGAAAGGAGGCAGGGGATCGTCTATGGCTACACCTTC.

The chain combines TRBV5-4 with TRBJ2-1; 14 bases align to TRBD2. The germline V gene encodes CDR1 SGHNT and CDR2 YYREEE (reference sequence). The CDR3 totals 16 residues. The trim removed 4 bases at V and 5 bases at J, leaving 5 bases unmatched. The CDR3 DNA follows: TGTGCCAGCAGCCCAATGACTAGCGGGAGGGACAATGAGCAGTTCTTC. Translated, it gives CASSPMTSGRDNEQFF.

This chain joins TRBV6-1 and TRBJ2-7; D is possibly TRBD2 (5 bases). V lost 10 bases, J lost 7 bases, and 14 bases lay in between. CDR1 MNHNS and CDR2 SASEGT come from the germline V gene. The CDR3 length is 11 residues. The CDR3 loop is CATQTGWEQYF. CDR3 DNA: TGTGCCACCCAGACGGGGTGGGAGCAGTACTTC.

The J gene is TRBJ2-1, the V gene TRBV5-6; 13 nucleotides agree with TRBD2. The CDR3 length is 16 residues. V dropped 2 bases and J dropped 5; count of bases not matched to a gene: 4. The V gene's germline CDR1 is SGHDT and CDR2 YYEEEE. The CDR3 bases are TGTGCCAGCAGCTTCCGGACTAGCGGGAGTCACAATGAGCAGTTCTTC. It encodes CASSFRTSGSHNEQFF.

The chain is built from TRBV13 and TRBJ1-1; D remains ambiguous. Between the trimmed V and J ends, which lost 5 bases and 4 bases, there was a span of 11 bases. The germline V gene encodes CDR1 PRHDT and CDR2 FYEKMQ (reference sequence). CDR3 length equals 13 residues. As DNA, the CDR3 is TGTGCCAGCAGCATGGACCTCTTCACTGAAGCTTTCTTT. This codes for CASSMDLFTEAFF.

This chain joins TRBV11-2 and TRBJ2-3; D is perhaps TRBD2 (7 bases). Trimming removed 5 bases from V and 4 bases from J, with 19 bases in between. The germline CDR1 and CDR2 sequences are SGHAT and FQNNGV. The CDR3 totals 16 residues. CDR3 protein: CASSDGGRGIADTQYF. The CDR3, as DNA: TGTGCCAGCAGCGACGGGGGGCGCGGGATTGCAGATACGCAGTATTTT.

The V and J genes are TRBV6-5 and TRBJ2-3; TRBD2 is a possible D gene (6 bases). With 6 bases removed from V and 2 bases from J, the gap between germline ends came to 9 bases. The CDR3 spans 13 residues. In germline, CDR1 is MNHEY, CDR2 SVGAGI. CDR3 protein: CASRRDFTDTQYF. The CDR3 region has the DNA TGTGCCAGCAGGAGGGACTTCACAGATACGCAGTATTTT.

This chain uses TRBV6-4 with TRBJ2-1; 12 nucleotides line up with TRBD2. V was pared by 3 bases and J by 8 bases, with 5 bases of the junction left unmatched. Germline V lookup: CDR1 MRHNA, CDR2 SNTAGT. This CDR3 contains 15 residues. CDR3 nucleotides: TGTGCCAGCAGTGATACTAGCGGGAGGCGGTATGAGCAGTTCTTC. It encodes CASSDTSGRRYEQFF.

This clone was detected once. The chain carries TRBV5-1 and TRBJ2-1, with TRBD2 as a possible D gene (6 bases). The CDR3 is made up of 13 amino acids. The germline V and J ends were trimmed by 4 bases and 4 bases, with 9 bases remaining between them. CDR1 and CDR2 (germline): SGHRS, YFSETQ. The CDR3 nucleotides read TGCGCCAGCAGCCCCGGGACTTACAATGAGCAGTTCTTC. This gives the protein CASSPGTYNEQFF.

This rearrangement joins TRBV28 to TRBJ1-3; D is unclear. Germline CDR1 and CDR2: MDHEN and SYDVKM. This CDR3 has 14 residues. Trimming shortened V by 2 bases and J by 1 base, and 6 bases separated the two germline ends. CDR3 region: CASSLTASGNTIYF. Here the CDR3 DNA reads TGTGCCAGCAGTTTAACGGCATCTGGAAACACCATATATTTT.

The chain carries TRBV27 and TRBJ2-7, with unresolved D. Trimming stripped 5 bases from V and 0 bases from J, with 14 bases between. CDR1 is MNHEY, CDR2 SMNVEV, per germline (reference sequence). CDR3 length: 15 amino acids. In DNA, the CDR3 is TGTGCCAGCAGTCCATTGGGCAGATTCTCCTACGAGCAGTACTTC. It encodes CASSPLGRFSYEQYF.

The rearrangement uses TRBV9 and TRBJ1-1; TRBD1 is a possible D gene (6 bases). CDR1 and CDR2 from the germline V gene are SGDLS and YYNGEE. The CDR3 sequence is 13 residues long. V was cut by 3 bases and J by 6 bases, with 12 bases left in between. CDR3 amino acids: CASSAKGGPEAFF. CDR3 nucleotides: TGTGCCAGCAGCGCAAAAGGGGGGCCTGAAGCTTTCTTT.

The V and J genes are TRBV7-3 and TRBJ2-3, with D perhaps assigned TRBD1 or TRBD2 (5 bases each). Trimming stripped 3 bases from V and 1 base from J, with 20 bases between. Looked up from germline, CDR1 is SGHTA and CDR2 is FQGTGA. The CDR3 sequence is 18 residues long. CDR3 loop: CASSFSVGRGGGTDTQYF. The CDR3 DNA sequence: TGTGCCAGCAGCTTTTCAGTGGGACGGGGTGGTGGCACAGATACGCAGTATTTT.

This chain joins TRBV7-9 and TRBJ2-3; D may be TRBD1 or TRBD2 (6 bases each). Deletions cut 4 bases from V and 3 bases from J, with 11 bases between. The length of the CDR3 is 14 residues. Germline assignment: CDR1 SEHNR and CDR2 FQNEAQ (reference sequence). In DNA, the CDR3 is TGTGCCAGCAGCTGGGGGGCCCTTACAGATACGCAGTATTTT. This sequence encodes CASSWGALTDTQYF.

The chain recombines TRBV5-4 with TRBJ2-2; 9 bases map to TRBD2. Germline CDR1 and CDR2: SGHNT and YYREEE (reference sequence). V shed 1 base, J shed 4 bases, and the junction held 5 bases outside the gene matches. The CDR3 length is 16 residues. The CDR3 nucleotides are TGTGCCAGCAGCTTGCGAGCGGGAGGACCCACCGGGGAGCTGTTTTTT. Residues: CASSLRAGGPTGELFF.

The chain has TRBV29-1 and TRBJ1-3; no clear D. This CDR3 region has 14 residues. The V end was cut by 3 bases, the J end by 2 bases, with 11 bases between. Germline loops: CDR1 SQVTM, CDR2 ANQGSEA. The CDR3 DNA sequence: TGCAGCGTTGAGTCCGGAGGAACTGGAAACACCATATATTTT. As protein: CSVESGGTGNTIYF.

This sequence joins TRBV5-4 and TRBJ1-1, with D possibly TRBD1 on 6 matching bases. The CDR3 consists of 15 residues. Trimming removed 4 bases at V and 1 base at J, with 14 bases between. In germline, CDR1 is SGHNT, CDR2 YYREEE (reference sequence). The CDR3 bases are TGTGCCAGCAGCATACAGGGTCGGGCGAACACTGAAGCTTTCTTT. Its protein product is CASSIQGRANTEAFF.

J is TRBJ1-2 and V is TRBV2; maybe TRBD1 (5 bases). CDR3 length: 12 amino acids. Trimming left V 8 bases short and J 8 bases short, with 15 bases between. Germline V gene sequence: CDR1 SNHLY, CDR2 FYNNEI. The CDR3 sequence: CASLQRGLGYTF. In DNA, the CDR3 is TGTGCCAGCTTACAGAGGGGCTTGGGCTACACCTTC. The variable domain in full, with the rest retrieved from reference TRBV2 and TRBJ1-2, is EPEVTQTPSHQVTQMGQEVILRCVPISNHLYFYWYRQILGQKVEFLVSFYNNEISEKSEIFDDQFSVERPDGSNFTLKIRSTKLEDSAMYFCASLQRGLGYTFGSGTRLTVV.

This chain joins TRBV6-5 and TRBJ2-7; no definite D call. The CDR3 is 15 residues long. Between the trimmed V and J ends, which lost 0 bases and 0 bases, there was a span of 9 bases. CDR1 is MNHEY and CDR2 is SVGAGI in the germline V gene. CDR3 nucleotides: TGTGCCAGCAGTTACTCGAGGCAGCGCTCCTACGAGCAGTACTTC. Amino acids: CASSYSRQRSYEQYF.

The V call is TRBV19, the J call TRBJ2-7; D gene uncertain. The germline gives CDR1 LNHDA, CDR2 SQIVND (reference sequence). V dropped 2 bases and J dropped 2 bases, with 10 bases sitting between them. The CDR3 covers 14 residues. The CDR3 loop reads CASSIRVNTYEQYF. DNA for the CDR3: TGTGCCAGTAGTATAAGGGTTAACACCTACGAGCAGTACTTC.

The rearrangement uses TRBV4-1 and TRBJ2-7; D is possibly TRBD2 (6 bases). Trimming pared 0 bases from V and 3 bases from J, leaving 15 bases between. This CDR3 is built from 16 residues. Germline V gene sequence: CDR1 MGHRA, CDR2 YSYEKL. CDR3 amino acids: CASSQDRGAGLYEQYF. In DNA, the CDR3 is TGCGCCAGCAGCCAAGATCGGGGAGCGGGCCTCTACGAGCAGTACTTC.

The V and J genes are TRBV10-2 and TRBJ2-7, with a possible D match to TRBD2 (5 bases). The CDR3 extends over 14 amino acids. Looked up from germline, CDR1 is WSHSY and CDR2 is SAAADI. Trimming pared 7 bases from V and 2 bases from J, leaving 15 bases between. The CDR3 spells CASTRRAATYEQYF. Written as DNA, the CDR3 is TGCGCCAGCACGAGACGAGCGGCAACCTACGAGCAGTACTTC.

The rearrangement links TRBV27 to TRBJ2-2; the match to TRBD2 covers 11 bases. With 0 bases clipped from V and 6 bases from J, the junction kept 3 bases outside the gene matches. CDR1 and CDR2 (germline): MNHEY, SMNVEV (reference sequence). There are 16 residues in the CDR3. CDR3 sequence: CASSLSLAGGSGELFF. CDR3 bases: TGTGCCAGCAGTTTATCGCTAGCGGGAGGCTCCGGGGAGCTGTTTTTT.

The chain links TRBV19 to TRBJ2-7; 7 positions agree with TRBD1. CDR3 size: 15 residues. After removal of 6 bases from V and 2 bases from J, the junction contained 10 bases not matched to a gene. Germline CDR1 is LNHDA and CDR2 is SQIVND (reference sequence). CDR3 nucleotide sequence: TGTGCCAGTAGGGGAACCGGGACAGCCGCCTACGAGCAGTACTTC. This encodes CASRGTGTAAYEQYF.

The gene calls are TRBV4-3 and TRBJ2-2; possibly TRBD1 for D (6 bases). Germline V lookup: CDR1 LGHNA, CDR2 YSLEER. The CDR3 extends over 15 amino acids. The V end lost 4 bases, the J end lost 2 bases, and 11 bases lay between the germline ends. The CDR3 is CASSPTGPNTGELFF. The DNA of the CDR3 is TGCGCCAGCAGCCCAACAGGGCCTAACACCGGGGAGCTGTTTTTT.

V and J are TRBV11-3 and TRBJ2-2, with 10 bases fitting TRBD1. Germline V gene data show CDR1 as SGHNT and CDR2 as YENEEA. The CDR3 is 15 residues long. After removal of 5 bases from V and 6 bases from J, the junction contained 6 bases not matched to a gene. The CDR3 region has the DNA TGTGCCAGCAGCCATCCGGGACAGGGGTCCGGGGAGCTGTTTTTT. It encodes CASSHPGQGSGELFF.

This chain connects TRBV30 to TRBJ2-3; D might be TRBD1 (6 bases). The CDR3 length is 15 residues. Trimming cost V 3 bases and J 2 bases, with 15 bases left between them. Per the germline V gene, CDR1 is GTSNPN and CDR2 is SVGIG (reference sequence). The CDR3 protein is CAWSRAGAYTDTQYF. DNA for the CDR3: TGTGCCTGGAGCCGAGCAGGGGCCTACACAGATACGCAGTATTTT.